This TCR beta chain was sequenced for a study of cytomegalovirus exposure and HLA in healthy donors. Study-wide points: In a later analysis, CMV-associated beta chains were mostly HLA-associated, it appeared. Association of a missense DCLRE1C variant with TCR beta V- and J-gene trimming was reported in a later analysis. Immune exposure was documented only through CMV serostatus.

PCR used 60 Vbeta primers and 13 Jbeta primers. Profiling relied on immunoSEQ multiplex PCR, and the TCRdb table lists in-frame clones only, not all of them. The table lists 68,000 or so clones. The J segment lost 3 bases and the V segment lost 6 bases, leaving 8 bases of the junction unmatched. This CDR3 is built from 15 residues. The germline gives CDR1 LNHDA, CDR2 SQIVND (reference sequence). Details on this clone: Its antigen is unknown.

This TCR derives from a female donor in good health and CMV-seropositive. Material: PBMCs. This chain connects TRBV19 to TRBJ1-5; 7 bases are shared with TRBD1. CDR3 region: CASSRTTGVNQPQHF. The CDR3 coding sequence is TGTGCCAGTAGCCGAACCACAGGGGTCAATCAGCCCCAGCATTTT.